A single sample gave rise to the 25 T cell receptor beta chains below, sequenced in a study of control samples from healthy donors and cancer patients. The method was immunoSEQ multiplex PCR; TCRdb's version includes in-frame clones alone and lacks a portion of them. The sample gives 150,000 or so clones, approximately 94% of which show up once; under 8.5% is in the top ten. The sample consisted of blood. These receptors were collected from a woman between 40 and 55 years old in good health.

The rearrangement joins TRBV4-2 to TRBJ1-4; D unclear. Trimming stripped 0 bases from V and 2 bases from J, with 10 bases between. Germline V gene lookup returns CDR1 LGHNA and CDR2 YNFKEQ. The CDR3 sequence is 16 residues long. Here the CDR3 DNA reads TGTGCCAGCAGCCAAGATCCTGCGGGGACTAATGAAAAACTGTTTTTT. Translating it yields CASSQDPAGTNEKLFF.

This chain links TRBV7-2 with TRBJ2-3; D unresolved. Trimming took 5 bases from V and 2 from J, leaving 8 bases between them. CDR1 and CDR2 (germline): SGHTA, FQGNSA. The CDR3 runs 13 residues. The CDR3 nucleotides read TGTGCCAGCAGCCCCCGGAACACAGATACGCAGTATTTT. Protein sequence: CASSPRNTDTQYF.

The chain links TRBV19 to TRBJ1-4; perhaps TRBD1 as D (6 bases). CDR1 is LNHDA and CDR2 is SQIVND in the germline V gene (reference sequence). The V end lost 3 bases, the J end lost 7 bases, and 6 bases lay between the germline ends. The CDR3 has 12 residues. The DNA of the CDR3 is TGTGCCAGTAGTATCAGGGGTGAAAAACTGTTTTTT. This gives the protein CASSIRGEKLFF.

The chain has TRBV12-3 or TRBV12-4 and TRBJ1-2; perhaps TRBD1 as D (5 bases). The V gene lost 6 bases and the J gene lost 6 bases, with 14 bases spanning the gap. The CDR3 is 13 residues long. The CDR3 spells CASSPTGTNGYTF. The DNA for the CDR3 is TGTGCCAGCAGCCCCACGGGGACTAATGGCTACACCTTC.

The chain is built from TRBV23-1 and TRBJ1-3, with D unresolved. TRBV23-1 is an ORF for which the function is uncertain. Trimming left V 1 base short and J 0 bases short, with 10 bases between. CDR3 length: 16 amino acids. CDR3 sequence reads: CASSQFHRRSGNTIYF. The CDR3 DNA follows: TGCGCCAGCAGTCAATTCCATCGGCGCTCTGGAAACACCATATATTTT.

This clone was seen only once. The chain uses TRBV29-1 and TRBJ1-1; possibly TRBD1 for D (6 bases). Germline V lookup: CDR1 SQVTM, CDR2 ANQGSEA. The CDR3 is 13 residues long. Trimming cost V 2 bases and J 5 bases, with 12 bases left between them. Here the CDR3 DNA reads TGCAGCGTTGAACGGGGGGCAGGGACTGAAGCTTTCTTT. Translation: CSVERGAGTEAFF. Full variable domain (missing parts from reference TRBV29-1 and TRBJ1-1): SAVISQKPSRDICQRGTSLTIQCQVDSQVTMMFWYRQQPGQSLTLIATANQGSEATYESGFVIDKFPISRPNLTFSTLTVSNMSPEDSSIYLCSVERGAGTEAFFGQGTRLTVV.

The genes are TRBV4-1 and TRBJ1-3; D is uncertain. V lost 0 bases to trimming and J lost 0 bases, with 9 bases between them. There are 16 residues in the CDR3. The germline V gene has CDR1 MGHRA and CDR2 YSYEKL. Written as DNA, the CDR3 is TGCGCCAGCAGCCAAGATGATTGGGTCTCTGGAAACACCATATATTTT. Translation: CASSQDDWVSGNTIYF.

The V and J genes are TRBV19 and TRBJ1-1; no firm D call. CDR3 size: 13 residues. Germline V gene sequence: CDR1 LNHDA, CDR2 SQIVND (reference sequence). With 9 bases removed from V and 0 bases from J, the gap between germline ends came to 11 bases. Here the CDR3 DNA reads TGTGCCAGCGGACGGGTAGTGAACACTGAAGCTTTCTTT. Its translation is CASGRVVNTEAFF.

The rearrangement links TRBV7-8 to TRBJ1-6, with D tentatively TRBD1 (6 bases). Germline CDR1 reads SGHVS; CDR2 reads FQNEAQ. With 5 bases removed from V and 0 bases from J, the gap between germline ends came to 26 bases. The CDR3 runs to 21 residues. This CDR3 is CASSPGARFGTDSSYNSPLHF. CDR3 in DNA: TGTGCCAGCAGCCCGGGGGCCCGTTTCGGGACGGATAGCTCCTATAATTCACCCCTCCACTTT.

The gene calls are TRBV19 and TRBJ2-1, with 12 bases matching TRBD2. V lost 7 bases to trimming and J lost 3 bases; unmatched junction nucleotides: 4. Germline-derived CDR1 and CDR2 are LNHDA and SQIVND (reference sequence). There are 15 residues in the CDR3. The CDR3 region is CASTLLAGGYNEQFF. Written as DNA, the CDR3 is TGTGCCAGTACCCTACTAGCGGGGGGCTACAATGAGCAGTTCTTC.

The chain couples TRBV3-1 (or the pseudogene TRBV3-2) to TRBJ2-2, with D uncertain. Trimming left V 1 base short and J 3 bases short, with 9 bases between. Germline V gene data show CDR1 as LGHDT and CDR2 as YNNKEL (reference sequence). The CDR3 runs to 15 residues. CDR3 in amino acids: CASSQGARHTGELFF. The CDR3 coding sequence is TGTGCCAGCAGCCAAGGGGCAAGACACACCGGGGAGCTGTTTTTT.

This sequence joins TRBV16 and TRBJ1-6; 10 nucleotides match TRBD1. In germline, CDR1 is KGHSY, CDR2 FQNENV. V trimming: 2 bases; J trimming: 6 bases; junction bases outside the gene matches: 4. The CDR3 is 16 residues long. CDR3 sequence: CASSQRDRGLNSPLHF. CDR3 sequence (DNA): TGTGCCAGCAGCCAACGCGACAGGGGGCTTAATTCACCCCTCCACTTT.

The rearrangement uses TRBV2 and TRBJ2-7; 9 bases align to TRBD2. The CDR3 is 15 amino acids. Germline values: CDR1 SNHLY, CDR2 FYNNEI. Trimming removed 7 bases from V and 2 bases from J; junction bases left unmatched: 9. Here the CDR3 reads CASKEVAGDTYEQYF. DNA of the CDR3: TGTGCCAGCAAGGAGGTAGCGGGGGATACCTACGAGCAGTACTTC.

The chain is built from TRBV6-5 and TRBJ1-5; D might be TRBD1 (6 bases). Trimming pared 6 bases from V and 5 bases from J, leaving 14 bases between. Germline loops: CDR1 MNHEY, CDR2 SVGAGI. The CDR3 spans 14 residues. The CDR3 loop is CASREVRQDQPQHF. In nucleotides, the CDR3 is TGTGCCAGCAGGGAGGTACGACAGGATCAGCCCCAGCATTTT.

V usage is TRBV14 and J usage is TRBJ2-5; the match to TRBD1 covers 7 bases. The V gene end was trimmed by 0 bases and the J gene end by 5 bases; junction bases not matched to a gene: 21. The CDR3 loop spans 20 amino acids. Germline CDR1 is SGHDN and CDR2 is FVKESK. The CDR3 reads CASSQERTPRQGKDEETQYF. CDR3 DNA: TGTGCCAGCAGCCAAGAAAGGACCCCTCGACAGGGAAAGGACGAGGAGACCCAGTACTTC. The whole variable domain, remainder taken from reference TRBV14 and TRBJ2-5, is EAGVTQFPSHSVIEKGQTVTLRCDPISGHDNLYWYRRVMGKEIKFLLHFVKESKQDESGMPNNRFLAERTGGTYSTLKVQPAELEDSGVYFCASSQERTPRQGKDEETQYFGPGTRLLVL.

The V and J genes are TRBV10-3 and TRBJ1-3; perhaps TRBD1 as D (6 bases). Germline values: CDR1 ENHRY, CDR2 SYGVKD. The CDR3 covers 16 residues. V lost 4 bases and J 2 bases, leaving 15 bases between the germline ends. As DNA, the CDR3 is TGTGCCATCAGTGGAAGGGGGAACCGGGCTGGAAACACCATATATTTT. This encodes CAISGRGNRAGNTIYF.

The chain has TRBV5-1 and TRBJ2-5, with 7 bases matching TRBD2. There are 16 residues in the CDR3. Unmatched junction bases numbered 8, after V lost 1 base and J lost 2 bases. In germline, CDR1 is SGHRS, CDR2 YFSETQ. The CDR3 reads CASSLTSSGPQETQYF. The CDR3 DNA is TGCGCCAGCAGCTTGACGTCTAGCGGTCCGCAAGAGACCCAGTACTTC.

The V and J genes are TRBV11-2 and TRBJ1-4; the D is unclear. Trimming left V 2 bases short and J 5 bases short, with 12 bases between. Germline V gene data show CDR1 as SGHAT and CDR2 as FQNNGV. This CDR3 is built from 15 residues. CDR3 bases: TGTGCCAGCAGCTTATATGGGGTAGACAATGAAAAACTGTTTTTT. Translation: CASSLYGVDNEKLFF.

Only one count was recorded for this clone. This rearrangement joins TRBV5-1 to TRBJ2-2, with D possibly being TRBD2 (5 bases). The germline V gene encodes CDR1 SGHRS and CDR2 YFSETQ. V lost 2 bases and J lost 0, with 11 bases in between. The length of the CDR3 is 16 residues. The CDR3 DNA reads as TGCGCCAGCAGCTTCGTAGGCGGGTCGAACACCGGGGAGCTGTTTTTT. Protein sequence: CASSFVGGSNTGELFF. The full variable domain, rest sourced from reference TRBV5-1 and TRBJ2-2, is KAGVTQTPRYLIKTRGQQVTLSCSPISGHRSVSWYQQTPGQGLQFLFEYFSETQRNKGNFPGRFSGRQFSNSRSEMNVSTLELGDSALYLCASSFVGGSNTGELFFGEGSRLTVL.

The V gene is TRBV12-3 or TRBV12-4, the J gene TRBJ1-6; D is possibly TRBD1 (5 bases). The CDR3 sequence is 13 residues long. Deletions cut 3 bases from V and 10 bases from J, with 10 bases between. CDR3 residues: CASSFGGFSPLHF. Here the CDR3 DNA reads TGTGCCAGCAGTTTTGGGGGATTCTCACCCCTCCACTTT.

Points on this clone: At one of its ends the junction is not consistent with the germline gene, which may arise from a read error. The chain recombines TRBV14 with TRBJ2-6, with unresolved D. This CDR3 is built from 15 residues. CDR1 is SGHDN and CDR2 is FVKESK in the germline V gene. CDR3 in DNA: TGTACCAGCAGCCAAACTTTAGCCGGGGCCAACGTCCTGACTTTC. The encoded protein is CTSSQTLAGANVLTF. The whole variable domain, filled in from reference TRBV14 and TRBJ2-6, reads EAGVTQFPSHSVIEKGQTVTLRCDPISGHDNLYWYRRVMGKEIKFLLHFVKESKQDESGMPNNRFLAERTGGTYSTLKVQPAELEDSGVYFCTSSQTLAGANVLTFGAGSRLTVL.

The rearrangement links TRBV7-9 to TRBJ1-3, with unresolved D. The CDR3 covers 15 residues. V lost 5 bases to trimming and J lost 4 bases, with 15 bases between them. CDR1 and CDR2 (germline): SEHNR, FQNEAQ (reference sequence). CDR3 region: CASSPPGRDGNTIYF. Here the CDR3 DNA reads TGTGCCAGCAGCCCCCCGGGGAGAGACGGAAACACCATATATTTT. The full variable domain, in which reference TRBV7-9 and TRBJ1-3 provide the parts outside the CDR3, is DTGVSQNPRHKITKRGQNVTFRCDPISEHNRLYWYRQTLGQGPEFLTYFQNEAQLEKSRLLSDRFSAERPKGSFSTLEIQRTEQGDSAMYLCASSPPGRDGNTIYFGEGSWLTVV.

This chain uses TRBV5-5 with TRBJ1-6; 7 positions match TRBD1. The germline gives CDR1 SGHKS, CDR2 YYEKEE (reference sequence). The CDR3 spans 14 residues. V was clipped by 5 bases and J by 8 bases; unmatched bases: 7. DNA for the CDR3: TGTGCCAGCAGTAAAGGGGGCGAGGATTCACCCCTCCACTTT. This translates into CASSKGGEDSPLHF.

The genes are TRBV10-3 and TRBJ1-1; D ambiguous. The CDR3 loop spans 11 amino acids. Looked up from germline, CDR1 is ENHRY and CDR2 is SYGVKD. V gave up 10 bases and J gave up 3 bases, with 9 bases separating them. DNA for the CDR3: TGTGCCACCAAATGGGACACTGAAGCTTTCTTT. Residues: CATKWDTEAFF.

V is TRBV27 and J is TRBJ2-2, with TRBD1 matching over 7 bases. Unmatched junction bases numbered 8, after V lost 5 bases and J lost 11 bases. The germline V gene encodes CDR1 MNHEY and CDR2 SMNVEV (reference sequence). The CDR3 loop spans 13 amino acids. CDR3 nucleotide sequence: TGTGCCAGCAGTCTCCCACAGGGGATAGAGCTGTTTTTT. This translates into CASSLPQGIELFF.